One and the same sample provided the 14 T cell receptor beta chains below, sequenced in a study of T cell changes during pregnancy in multiple sclerosis. Sequenced by immunoSEQ multiplex PCR; TCRdb stores in-frame clones only, minus some. The table has under 50,000 clones, roughly 92% seen once. The sample here was CD4+ T cells from peripheral blood mononuclear cells, taken in the first trimester of pregnancy. The origin of the receptors is a female donor with multiple sclerosis, enrolled in a pregnancy study.

The chain recombines TRBV5-1 with TRBJ1-1; a possible D gene is TRBD1 (6 bases). Between the trimmed V and J ends, which lost 3 bases and 4 bases, there was a span of 22 bases. Germline CDR1 reads SGHRS; CDR2 reads YFSETQ. The CDR3 spans 17 residues. CDR3 region: CASSSRPLTGQATEAFF. For the CDR3, the DNA is TGCGCCAGCAGCTCCCGACCGTTGACAGGCCAGGCCACTGAAGCTTTCTTT. The whole variable domain, filled in from reference TRBV5-1 and TRBJ1-1, reads KAGVTQTPRYLIKTRGQQVTLSCSPISGHRSVSWYQQTPGQGLQFLFEYFSETQRNKGNFPGRFSGRQFSNSRSEMNVSTLELGDSALYLCASSSRPLTGQATEAFFGQGTRLTVV.

The chain has TRBV30 and TRBJ2-1; the match to TRBD1 covers 12 bases. Unmatched junction bases numbered 5, after V lost 5 bases and J lost 6 bases. The CDR3 runs to 14 residues. Germline V gene lookup returns CDR1 GTSNPN and CDR2 SVGIG (reference sequence). This chain's CDR3 is CAWEPGQGANEQFF. The CDR3 DNA is TGTGCCTGGGAACCGGGACAGGGGGCCAATGAGCAGTTCTTC.

This rearrangement joins TRBV29-1 to TRBJ1-1; unclear D gene. The CDR3 extends over 13 amino acids. CDR1 and CDR2 from the germline V gene are SQVTM and ANQGSEA. Between the trimmed V and J ends, which lost 5 bases and 0 bases, there was a span of 10 bases. The CDR3 sequence: CSVQQNMNTEAFF. The CDR3 bases are TGCAGCGTTCAACAGAACATGAACACTGAAGCTTTCTTT.

This chain connects TRBV19 to TRBJ2-3; D possibly corresponds to TRBD1 (6 bases). CDR1 and CDR2 from the germline V gene are LNHDA and SQIVND (reference sequence). V lost 4 bases, J lost 6 bases, and 20 bases lay in between. The CDR3 consists of 16 residues. CDR3 residues: CASSRQGSQSRDTQYF. In nucleotides, the CDR3 is TGTGCCAGTAGTAGGCAGGGGAGTCAGTCTAGGGATACGCAGTATTTT.

The CDR3 loop is CASSPLGGTFYEQYF. Here the CDR3 DNA reads TGTGCCAGCAGCCCCTTGGGGGGAACATTCTACGAGCAGTACTTC. The chain joins TRBV25-1 to TRBJ2-7; D possibly corresponds to TRBD2 (6 bases). Per germline, CDR1 MGHDK and CDR2 SYGVNS. The ends were cut back, 6 bases at V and 3 bases at J, with 18 bases in the middle. This CDR3 is 15 amino acids long.

The chain recombines TRBV29-1 with TRBJ1-2; 10 positions agree with TRBD1. V shed 6 bases and J 13 bases; nucleotides not matched to a gene: 8. This CDR3 region has 11 residues. Germline-derived CDR1 and CDR2 are SQVTM and ANQGSEA. The CDR3 loop reads CSVETGGKGTF. In DNA form, the CDR3 reads TGCAGCGTAGAGACAGGGGGCAAAGGCACCTTC.

The V and J genes are TRBV4-2 and TRBJ2-7; D may be TRBD2 (6 bases). V was clipped by 0 bases and J by 2 bases, with 14 bases between them. Germline CDR1 is LGHNA and CDR2 is YNFKEQ. This CDR3 has 16 amino acids. The CDR3 is CASSQDTGEGPYEQYF. As DNA, the CDR3 is TGTGCCAGCAGCCAAGATACGGGGGAAGGTCCCTACGAGCAGTACTTC.

The gene calls are TRBV2 and TRBJ1-5; 8 nucleotides line up with TRBD1. CDR1 is SNHLY and CDR2 is FYNNEI in the germline V gene. The CDR3 totals 14 residues. The junction had 10 bases not matched to a gene; V was cut back by 6 bases and J by 9 bases. The CDR3 region is CASRKDRVIGPQHF. The CDR3 bases are TGTGCCAGCAGGAAGGACAGGGTGATAGGGCCCCAGCATTTT. Supplemented by reference TRBV2 and TRBJ1-5, the full variable domain reads EPEVTQTPSHQVTQMGQEVILRCVPISNHLYFYWYRQILGQKVEFLVSFYNNEISEKSEIFDDQFSVERPDGSNFTLKIRSTKLEDSAMYFCASRKDRVIGPQHFGDGTRLSIL.

The chain is built from TRBV5-1 and TRBJ1-1; D uncertain. V was pared by 2 bases and J by 5 bases, with 13 bases between. The CDR3 extends over 14 amino acids. Germline-derived CDR1 and CDR2 are SGHRS and YFSETQ. CDR3: CASSFSTSTTEAFF. The CDR3 coding sequence is TGCGCCAGCAGCTTTAGTACCTCTACTACTGAAGCTTTCTTT.

The chain employs TRBV29-1 and TRBJ1-1; maybe TRBD1 (5 bases). The CDR3 totals 13 residues. The V gene lost 3 bases and the J gene lost 0 bases, with 8 bases spanning the gap. CDR1 is SQVTM, CDR2 ANQGSEA, per germline. The CDR3 sequence: CSVDRAMNTEAFF. Written as DNA, the CDR3 is TGCAGCGTTGACAGGGCTATGAACACTGAAGCTTTCTTT. Full variable domain (missing parts from reference TRBV29-1 and TRBJ1-1): SAVISQKPSRDICQRGTSLTIQCQVDSQVTMMFWYRQQPGQSLTLIATANQGSEATYESGFVIDKFPISRPNLTFSTLTVSNMSPEDSSIYLCSVDRAMNTEAFFGQGTRLTVV.

The chain is built from TRBV7-8 and TRBJ1-5; D unresolved. This CDR3 has 13 amino acids. V gave up 6 bases and J gave up 7 bases, with 13 bases separating them. Germline-derived CDR1 and CDR2 are SGHVS and FQNEAQ. CDR3 residues: CASRQEAGQPQHF. CDR3 in DNA: TGTGCCAGCAGACAAGAGGCCGGCCAGCCCCAGCATTTT.

The chain links TRBV6-5 to TRBJ1-2; 7 nucleotides line up with TRBD1. This CDR3 comprises 13 residues. The germline gives CDR1 MNHEY, CDR2 SVGAGI. The trim removed 6 bases at V and 3 bases at J, leaving 4 bases unmatched. This CDR3 is CASRRTGDYGYTF. The CDR3 bases are TGTGCCAGCAGAAGGACAGGAGACTATGGCTACACCTTC.

This chain joins TRBV5-4 and TRBJ2-7; TRBD1 aligns across 8 bases. The CDR3 sequence is 15 residues long. V was pared by 4 bases and J by 5 bases, with 11 bases of the junction left unmatched. Germline CDR1 and CDR2: SGHNT and YYREEE (reference sequence). The CDR3 loop reads CASSHRGDRGHEQYF. As DNA, the CDR3 is TGTGCCAGCAGCCATAGAGGAGACAGGGGACACGAGCAGTACTTC.

The V call is TRBV7-2, the J call TRBJ2-7, with 9 bases identical to TRBD1. The CDR3 is made up of 15 amino acids. The germline V gene encodes CDR1 SGHTA and CDR2 FQGNSA. V shed 2 bases and J 3 bases; nucleotides not matched to a gene: 5. CDR3 loop: CASSLSRQGGYEQYF. DNA of the CDR3: TGTGCCAGCAGCTTATCCAGACAGGGGGGCTACGAGCAGTACTTC.